The next 5 T cell receptor beta chains were all read from a single sample in a study of blood T cell repertoires in COVID-19. Sequencing used immunoSEQ multiplex PCR; TCRdb keeps in-frame clones, though not all of them. Among 200,000 to 250,000 clones, more than 75% were seen once, and the ten largest hold about 3%. The sample was peripheral blood. The source is a woman in her thirties who had recovered from COVID-19.

The chain links TRBV5-6 to TRBJ2-2; TRBD1 might be the D (7 bases). The V end was cut by 4 bases, the J end by 2 bases, with 12 bases between. CDR1 is SGHDT, CDR2 YYEEEE, per germline. The length of the CDR3 is 15 residues. The CDR3 here is CASSPGGGNTGELFF. The CDR3 coding sequence is TGTGCCAGCAGCCCAGGGGGAGGAAACACCGGGGAGCTGTTTTTT.

The chain combines TRBV18 with TRBJ1-6; 8 bases match TRBD1. The CDR3 is made up of 16 amino acids. V was pared by 3 bases and J by 8 bases, with 9 bases of the junction left unmatched. Germline loops: CDR1 KGHSH, CDR2 LQKENI. CDR3 region: CASSPLDRAGDSPLHF. CDR3 coding DNA: TGTGCCAGCTCACCCCTGGACAGGGCGGGTGATTCACCCCTCCACTTT.

This chain joins TRBV7-2 and TRBJ2-7; the match to TRBD2 covers 10 bases. The CDR3 consists of 15 residues. V shed 6 bases, J shed 2 bases, and the junction held 7 bases outside the gene matches. Per germline, CDR1 SGHTA and CDR2 FQGNSA. CDR3 sequence: CASSSQRGGPYEQYF. DNA for the CDR3: TGTGCCAGCAGTTCCCAGCGGGGGGGCCCCTACGAGCAGTACTTC.

CDR3 sequence reads: CASRYPPGSLNEKLFF. DNA for the CDR3: TGTGCCAGCAGGTACCCTCCAGGCAGCCTTAATGAAAAACTGTTTTTT. The V gene is TRBV2, the J gene TRBJ1-4; D gene unclear. Looked up from germline, CDR1 is SNHLY and CDR2 is FYNNEI. The length of the CDR3 is 16 residues. Between the trimmed V and J ends, which lost 6 bases and 4 bases, there was a span of 18 bases.

The chain couples TRBV7-6 to TRBJ2-7; TRBD1 might be the D (6 bases). This CDR3 region has 15 residues. V was clipped by 2 bases and J by 0 bases, with 11 bases between them. CDR1 and CDR2 from the germline V gene are SGHVS and FNYEAQ. CDR3 sequence reads: CASSLTDSPSYEQYF. For the CDR3, the DNA is TGTGCCAGCAGCTTAACGGACAGCCCCTCCTACGAGCAGTACTTC.